Listed below are T cell receptor beta chains from one sample, sequenced in a study of T cell responses to AZD1222 COVID-19 vaccine. Assay: immunoSEQ multiplex PCR; the TCRdb copy retains only in-frame clones and omits some. The data contain some 110,000 clones, around 91% of them singletons. This specimen consisted of peripheral blood, obtained 28 days after the second AZD1222 dose. The source of these receptors is an adult who received the AZD1222 COVID-19 vaccine. The CDR3 runs from the conserved cysteine through the conserved F or W. Each record gives: CDR3 protein, CDR3 DNA, clone size, D gene, V gene, J gene. A D gene is named only where the DNA matches it firmly. Clone size is not always given. Where it is, it says once, few, many or a class for expanded clones.

CDR3aa: CASSLSTVVNEQFF
CDR3nt: TGTGCCAGCAGTTTATCCACAGTGGTAAATGAGCAGTTCTTC
abundance: .
d_gene: .
v_gene: TRBV27
j_gene: TRBJ2-1

CDR3aa: CASSLEGGRRPPNSPLHF
CDR3nt: TGTGCCAGCAGCTTAGAAGGTGGGAGGCGGCCCCCCAATTCACCCCTCCACTTT
abundance: once
d_gene: .
v_gene: TRBV7-2
j_gene: TRBJ1-6

CDR3aa: CASSAGTKDTDTQYF
CDR3nt: TGTGCCAGCAGTGCCGGGACTAAGGATACAGATACGCAGTATTTT
abundance: .
d_gene: TRBD2
v_gene: TRBV6-4
j_gene: TRBJ2-3

CDR3aa: CASSLRIYEGLGEQFF
CDR3nt: TGCGCCAGCAGCCTCCGAATCTATGAGGGGCTGGGTGAGCAGTTCTTC
abundance: .
d_gene: .
v_gene: TRBV5-1
j_gene: TRBJ2-1

CDR3aa: CASIHGGGYTF
CDR3nt: TGTGCCAGCATTCATGGGGGTGGCTACACCTTC
abundance: .
d_gene: .
v_gene: TRBV6-5
j_gene: TRBJ1-2

CDR3aa: CARTGLITYNEQFF
CDR3nt: TGTGCCAGGACGGGACTAATCACCTACAATGAGCAGTTCTTC
abundance: few
d_gene: TRBD2
v_gene: TRBV2
j_gene: TRBJ2-1

CDR3aa: CASSLVSHQSSYEQYF
CDR3nt: TGTGCCAGCAGCCTTGTTAGCCACCAGAGCTCCTACGAGCAGTACTTC
abundance: .
d_gene: .
v_gene: TRBV4-2
j_gene: TRBJ2-7

CDR3aa: CASSLVGNTGELFF
CDR3nt: TGTGCCAGCAGCTTGGTTGGGAACACCGGGGAGCTGTTTTTT
abundance: .
d_gene: .
v_gene: TRBV5-4
j_gene: TRBJ2-2

CDR3aa: CASSRAGLNFREQFF
CDR3nt: TGTGCCAGCAGTCGAGCGGGACTTAATTTTCGGGAGCAGTTCTTC
abundance: few
d_gene: TRBD2
v_gene: TRBV27
j_gene: TRBJ2-1

CDR3aa: CASSLPGGSGYTF
CDR3nt: TGTGCCAGCAGCCTCCCGGGAGGAAGCGGCTACACCTTC
abundance: .
d_gene: .
v_gene: TRBV21-1
j_gene: TRBJ1-2

CDR3aa: CASSYSSGTYGYTF
CDR3nt: TGTGCCAGCAGTTACTCGAGTGGGACCTATGGCTACACCTTC
abundance: once
d_gene: .
v_gene: TRBV6-5
j_gene: TRBJ1-2

CDR3aa: CASSPAPGQGATYEQYF
CDR3nt: TGTGCCAGCAGCCCGGCGCCAGGACAGGGGGCAACGTACGAGCAGTACTTC
abundance: .
d_gene: TRBD1
v_gene: TRBV7-6
j_gene: TRBJ2-7

CDR3aa: CASSLGREQFF
CDR3nt: TGTGCCAGCAGTTTAGGGAGGGAGCAGTTCTTC
abundance: .
d_gene: .
v_gene: TRBV12-3/TRBV12-4
j_gene: TRBJ2-1

CDR3aa: CASNPDRMNTEAFF
CDR3nt: TGCGCCAGCAACCCAGACAGAATGAACACTGAAGCTTTCTTT
abundance: few
d_gene: .
v_gene: TRBV5-1
j_gene: TRBJ1-1

CDR3aa: CASSVLGGGFTDTQYF
CDR3nt: TGTGCCAGCAGCGTACTTGGCGGGGGGTTCACAGATACGCAGTATTTT
abundance: .
d_gene: TRBD2
v_gene: TRBV9
j_gene: TRBJ2-3

CDR3aa: CASSEHGEKLFF
CDR3nt: TGTGCCAGCAGTGAACACGGGGAAAAACTGTTTTTT
abundance: .
d_gene: .
v_gene: TRBV25-1
j_gene: TRBJ1-4

CDR3aa: CASSLAEGGQGIKNTGELFF
CDR3nt: TGTGCCAGCAGCTTAGCTGAAGGGGGACAGGGGATAAAGAACACCGGGGAGCTGTTTTTT
abundance: .
d_gene: TRBD1
v_gene: TRBV7-3
j_gene: TRBJ2-2

CDR3aa: CASSYDGNGNTIYF
CDR3nt: TGTGCCAGCAGTTACGATGGTAATGGAAACACCATATATTTT
abundance: .
d_gene: .
v_gene: TRBV6-5
j_gene: TRBJ1-3

CDR3aa: CASRASLERDTQYF
CDR3nt: TGTGCCAGCCGAGCTAGTCTTGAGCGAGATACGCAGTATTTT
abundance: .
d_gene: .
v_gene: TRBV27
j_gene: TRBJ2-3

CDR3aa: CASSVAGTPGTEAFF
CDR3nt: TGTGCCAGCAGCGTTGCCGGGACCCCTGGCACTGAAGCTTTCTTT
abundance: .
d_gene: .
v_gene: TRBV11-2
j_gene: TRBJ1-1

CDR3aa: CASSLTVPKHSYEQYF
CDR3nt: TGCGCCAGCAGCTTGACAGTACCGAAGCACTCCTACGAGCAGTACTTC
abundance: .
d_gene: .
v_gene: TRBV5-1
j_gene: TRBJ2-7

CDR3aa: CASSLAQGAGEQFF
CDR3nt: TGCGCCAGCAGCTTGGCCCAGGGGGCGGGTGAGCAGTTCTTC
abundance: .
d_gene: TRBD1
v_gene: TRBV5-1
j_gene: TRBJ2-1

CDR3aa: CASSVETGKSPNEKLFF
CDR3nt: TGTGCCAGCAGTGTCGAGACAGGGAAAAGCCCTAATGAAAAACTGTTTTTT
abundance: .
d_gene: TRBD1
v_gene: TRBV6-1
j_gene: TRBJ1-4

CDR3aa: CASSLGTGNYEQYF
CDR3nt: TGTGCCAGCTCACTCGGGACAGGGAACTACGAGCAGTACTTC
abundance: .
d_gene: TRBD1
v_gene: TRBV18
j_gene: TRBJ2-7

CDR3aa: CASSFNGDTQYF
CDR3nt: TGCGCCAGCAGCTTCAACGGCGATACCCAGTACTTC
abundance: .
d_gene: .
v_gene: TRBV5-1
j_gene: TRBJ2-5

CDR3aa: CSAYDRGGEAFF
CDR3nt: TGCAGCGCGTACGACAGGGGGGGAGAAGCTTTCTTT
abundance: .
d_gene: TRBD1
v_gene: TRBV29-1
j_gene: TRBJ1-1